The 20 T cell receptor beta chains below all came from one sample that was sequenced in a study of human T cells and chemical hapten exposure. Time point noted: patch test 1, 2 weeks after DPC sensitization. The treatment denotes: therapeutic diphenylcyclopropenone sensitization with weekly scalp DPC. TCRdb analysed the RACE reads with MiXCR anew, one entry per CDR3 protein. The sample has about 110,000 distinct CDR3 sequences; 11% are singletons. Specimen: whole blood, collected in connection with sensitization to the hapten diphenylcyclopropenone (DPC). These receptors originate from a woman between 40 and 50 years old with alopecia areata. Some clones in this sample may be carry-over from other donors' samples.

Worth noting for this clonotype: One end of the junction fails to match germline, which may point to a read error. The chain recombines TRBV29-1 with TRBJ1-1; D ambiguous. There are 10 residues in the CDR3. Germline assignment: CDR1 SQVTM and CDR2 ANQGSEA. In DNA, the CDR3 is TGCAGCGTTTTAATAGCCGCCCCCACATTT. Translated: CSVLIAAPTF.

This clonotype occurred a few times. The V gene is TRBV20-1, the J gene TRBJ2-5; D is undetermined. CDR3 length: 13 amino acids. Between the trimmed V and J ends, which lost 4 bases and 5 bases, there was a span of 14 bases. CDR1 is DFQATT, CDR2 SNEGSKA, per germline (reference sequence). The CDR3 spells CSATSYRAETQYF. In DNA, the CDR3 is TGCAGTGCTACCAGCTATAGGGCCGAGACCCAGTACTTC.

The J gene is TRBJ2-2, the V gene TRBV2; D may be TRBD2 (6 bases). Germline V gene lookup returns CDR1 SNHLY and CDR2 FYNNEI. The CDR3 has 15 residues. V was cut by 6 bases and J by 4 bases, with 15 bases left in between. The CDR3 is CASRDLEGSTGELFF. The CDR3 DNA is TGTGCCAGCAGGGACTTGGAGGGGAGCACCGGGGAGCTGTTTTTT.

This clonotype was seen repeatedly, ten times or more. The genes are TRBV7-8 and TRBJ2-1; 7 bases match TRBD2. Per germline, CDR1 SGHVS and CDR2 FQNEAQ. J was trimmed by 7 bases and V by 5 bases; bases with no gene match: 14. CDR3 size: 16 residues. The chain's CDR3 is CASSPVGGERGNEQFF. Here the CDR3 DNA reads TGTGCCAGCAGCCCCGTTGGGGGGGAAAGAGGGAATGAGCAGTTCTTC.

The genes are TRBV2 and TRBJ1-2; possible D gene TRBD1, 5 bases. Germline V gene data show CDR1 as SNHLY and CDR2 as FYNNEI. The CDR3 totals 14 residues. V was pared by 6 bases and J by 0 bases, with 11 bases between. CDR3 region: CASSQRGSNYGYTF. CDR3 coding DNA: TGTGCCAGCAGCCAGAGGGGTTCTAACTATGGCTACACCTTC. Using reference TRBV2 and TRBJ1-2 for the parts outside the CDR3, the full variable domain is EPEVTQTPSHQVTQMGQEVILRCVPISNHLYFYWYRQILGQKVEFLVSFYNNEISEKSEIFDDQFSVERPDGSNFTLKIRSTKLEDSAMYFCASSQRGSNYGYTFGSGTRLTVV.

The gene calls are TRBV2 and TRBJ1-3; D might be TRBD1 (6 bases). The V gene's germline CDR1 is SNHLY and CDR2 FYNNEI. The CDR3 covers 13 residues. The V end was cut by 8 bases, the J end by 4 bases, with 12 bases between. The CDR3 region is CASRQGLGNTIYF. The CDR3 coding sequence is TGTGCCAGCCGCCAGGGGTTAGGAAACACCATATATTTT.

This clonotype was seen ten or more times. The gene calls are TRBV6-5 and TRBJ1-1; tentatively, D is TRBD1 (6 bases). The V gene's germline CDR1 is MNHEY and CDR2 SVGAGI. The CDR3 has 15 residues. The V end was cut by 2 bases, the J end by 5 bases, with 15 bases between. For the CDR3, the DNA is TGTGCCAGCAGTTACACGCCCGACAGGTGGACTGAAGCTTTCTTT. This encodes CASSYTPDRWTEAFF.

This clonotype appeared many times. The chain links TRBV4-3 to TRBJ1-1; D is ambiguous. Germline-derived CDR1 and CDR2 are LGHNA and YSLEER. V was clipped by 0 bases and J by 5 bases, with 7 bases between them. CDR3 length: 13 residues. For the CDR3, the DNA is TGCGCCAGCAGCCAAGATTCGCAAACTGAAGCTTTCTTT. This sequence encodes CASSQDSQTEAFF.

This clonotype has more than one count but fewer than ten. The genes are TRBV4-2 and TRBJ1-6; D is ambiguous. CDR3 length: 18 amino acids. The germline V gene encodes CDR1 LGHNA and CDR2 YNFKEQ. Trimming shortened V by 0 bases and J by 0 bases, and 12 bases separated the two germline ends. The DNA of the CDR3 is TGTGCCAGCAGCCAAGACCCCCAGATTACCTCCTATAATTCACCCCTCCACTTT. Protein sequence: CASSQDPQITSYNSPLHF.

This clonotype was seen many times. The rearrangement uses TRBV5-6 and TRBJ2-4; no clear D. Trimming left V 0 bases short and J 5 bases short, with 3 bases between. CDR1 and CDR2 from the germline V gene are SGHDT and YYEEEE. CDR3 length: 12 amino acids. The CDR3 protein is CASSLGQNIQYF. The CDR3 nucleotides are TGTGCCAGCAGCTTGGGGCAAAACATTCAGTACTTC.

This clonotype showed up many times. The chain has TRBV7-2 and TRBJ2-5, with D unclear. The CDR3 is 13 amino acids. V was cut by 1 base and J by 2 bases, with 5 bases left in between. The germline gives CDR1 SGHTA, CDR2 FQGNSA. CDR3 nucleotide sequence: TGTGCCAGCAGCTTAGGACCGCAAGAGACCCAGTACTTC. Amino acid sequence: CASSLGPQETQYF.

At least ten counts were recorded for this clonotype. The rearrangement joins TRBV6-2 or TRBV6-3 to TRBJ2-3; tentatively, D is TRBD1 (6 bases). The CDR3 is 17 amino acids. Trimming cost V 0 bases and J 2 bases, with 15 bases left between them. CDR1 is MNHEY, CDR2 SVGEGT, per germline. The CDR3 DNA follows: TGTGCCAGCAGTTACTCACCCGGACAGACCTACACAGATACGCAGTATTTT. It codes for CASSYSPGQTYTDTQYF.

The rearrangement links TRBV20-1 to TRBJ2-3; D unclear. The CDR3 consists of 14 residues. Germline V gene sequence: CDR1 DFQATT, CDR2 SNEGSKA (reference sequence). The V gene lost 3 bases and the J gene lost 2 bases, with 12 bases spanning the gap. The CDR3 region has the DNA TGCAGTGCTAGTGGGCAGTGGGACACAGATACGCAGTATTTT. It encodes CSASGQWDTDTQYF.

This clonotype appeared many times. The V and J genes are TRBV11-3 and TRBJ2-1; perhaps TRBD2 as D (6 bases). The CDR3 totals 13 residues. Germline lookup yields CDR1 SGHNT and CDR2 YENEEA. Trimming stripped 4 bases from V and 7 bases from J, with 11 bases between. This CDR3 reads CASSSRRGNEQFF. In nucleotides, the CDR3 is TGTGCCAGCAGCTCCCGACGGGGGAATGAGCAGTTCTTC.

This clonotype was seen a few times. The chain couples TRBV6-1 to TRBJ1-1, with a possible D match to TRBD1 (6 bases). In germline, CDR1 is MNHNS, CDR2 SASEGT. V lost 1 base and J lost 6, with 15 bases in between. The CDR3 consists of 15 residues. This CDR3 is CASSEDWGALAEAFF. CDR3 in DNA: TGTGCCAGCAGTGAAGACTGGGGGGCCTTGGCTGAAGCTTTCTTT.

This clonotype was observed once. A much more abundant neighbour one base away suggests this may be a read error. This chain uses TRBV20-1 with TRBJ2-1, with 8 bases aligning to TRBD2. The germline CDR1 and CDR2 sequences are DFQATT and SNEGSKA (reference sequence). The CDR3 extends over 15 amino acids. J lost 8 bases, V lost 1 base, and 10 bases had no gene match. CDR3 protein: CSARGQAGVNYEQFF. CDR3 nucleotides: TGCAGTGCTAGAGGTCAAGCGGGAGTGAACTATGAGCAGTTCTTC.

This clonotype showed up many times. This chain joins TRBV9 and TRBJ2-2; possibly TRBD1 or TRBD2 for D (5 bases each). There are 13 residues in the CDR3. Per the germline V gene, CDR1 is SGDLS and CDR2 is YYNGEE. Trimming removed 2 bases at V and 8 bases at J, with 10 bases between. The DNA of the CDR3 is TGTGCCAGCAGCGTCGGGGCCCGAGGGGAGCTGTTTTTT. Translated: CASSVGARGELFF.

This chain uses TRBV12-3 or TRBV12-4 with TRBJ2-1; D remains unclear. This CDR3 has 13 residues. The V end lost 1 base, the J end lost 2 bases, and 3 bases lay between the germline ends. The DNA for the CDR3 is TGTGCCAGCAGTTTAGTAACCTACAATGAGCAGTTCTTC. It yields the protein CASSLVTYNEQFF.

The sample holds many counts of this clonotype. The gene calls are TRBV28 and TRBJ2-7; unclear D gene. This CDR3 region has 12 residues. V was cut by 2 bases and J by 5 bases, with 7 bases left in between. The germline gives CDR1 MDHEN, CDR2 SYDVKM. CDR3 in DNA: TGTGCCAGCAGTTTAGGGCGCCACGAGCAGTACTTC. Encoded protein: CASSLGRHEQYF.

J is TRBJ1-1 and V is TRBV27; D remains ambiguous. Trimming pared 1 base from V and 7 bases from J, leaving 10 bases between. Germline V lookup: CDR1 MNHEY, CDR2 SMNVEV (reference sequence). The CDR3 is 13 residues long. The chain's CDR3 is CASSLLGLGEAFF. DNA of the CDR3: TGTGCCAGCAGTTTATTAGGGCTCGGTGAAGCTTTCTTT.